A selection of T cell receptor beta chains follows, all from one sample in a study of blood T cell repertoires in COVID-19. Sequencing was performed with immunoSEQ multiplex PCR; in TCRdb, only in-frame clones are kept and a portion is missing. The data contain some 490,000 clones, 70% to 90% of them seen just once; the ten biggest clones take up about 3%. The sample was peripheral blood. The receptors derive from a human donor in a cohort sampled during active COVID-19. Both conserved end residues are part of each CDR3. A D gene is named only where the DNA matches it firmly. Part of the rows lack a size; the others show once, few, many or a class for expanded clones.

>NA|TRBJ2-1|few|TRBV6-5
CASRQGASYNEQFF
TGTGCCAGCCGCCAAGGGGCCTCCTACAATGAGCAGTTCTTC
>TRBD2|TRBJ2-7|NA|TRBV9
CASSVSGSGSLGEQYF
TGTGCCAGCAGCGTAAGCGGGAGTGGGAGTTTAGGCGAGCAGTACTTC
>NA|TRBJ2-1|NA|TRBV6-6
CATDRLNEQFF
TGTGCCACAGACAGGCTCAATGAGCAGTTCTTC
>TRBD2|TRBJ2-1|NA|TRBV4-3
CASSQDFSGGPMGQFF
TGCGCCAGCAGCCAAGATTTCTCGGGAGGGCCAATGGGGCAGTTCTTC
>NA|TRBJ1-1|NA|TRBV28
CASSPRPGGTNTEAFF
TGTGCCAGCAGTCCCCGGCCCGGGGGAACGAACACTGAAGCTTTCTTT
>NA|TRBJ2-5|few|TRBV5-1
CASSLTPKETQYF
TGCGCCAGCAGCCTTACACCGAAGGAGACCCAGTACTTC
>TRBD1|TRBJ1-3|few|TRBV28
CASSSLPGQGTRRNTIYF
TGTGCCAGCAGTTCATTACCGGGACAGGGGACCCGTCGAAACACCATATATTTT
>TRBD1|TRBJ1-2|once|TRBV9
CASSARDRVHGYTF
TGTGCCAGCAGCGCCCGGGACAGGGTTCATGGCTACACCTTC
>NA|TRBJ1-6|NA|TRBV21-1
CASSKNGRGRSPLHF
TGTGCCAGCAGCAAAAACGGCAGGGGGCGATCACCCCTCCACTTT
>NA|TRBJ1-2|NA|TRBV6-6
CASSGEGVGGYTF
TGTGCCAGCAGTGGGGAGGGGGTTGGAGGCTACACCTTC
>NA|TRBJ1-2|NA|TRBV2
CASSDQNYGYTF
TGTGCCAGCAGTGACCAGAACTATGGCTACACCTTC
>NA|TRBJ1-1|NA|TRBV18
CASSPRGGSGGTEAFF
TGTGCCAGCTCACCACGAGGGGGTTCTGGGGGCACTGAAGCTTTCTTT
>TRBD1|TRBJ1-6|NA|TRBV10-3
CAISRTGSDSPLHF
TGTGCCATCAGTCGGACAGGGTCTGATTCACCCCTCCACTTT
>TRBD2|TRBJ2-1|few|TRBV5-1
CASTPPTSASDEQFF
TGCGCCAGCACCCCGCCTACTAGCGCGAGCGATGAGCAGTTCTTC
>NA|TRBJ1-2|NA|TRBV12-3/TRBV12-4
CASSPDRGGYTF
TGTGCCAGCAGCCCAGACCGGGGGGGGTACACCTTC
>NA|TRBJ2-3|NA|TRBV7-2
CASRPAGASTDTQYF
TGTGCCAGCAGGCCGGCGGGTGCTAGCACAGATACGCAGTATTTT
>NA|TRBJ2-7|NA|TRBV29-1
CSVEVSREQYF
TGCAGCGTTGAGGTTAGCCGCGAGCAGTACTTC
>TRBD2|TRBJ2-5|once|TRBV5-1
CASRTSGVQETQYF
TGCGCCAGCAGGACTAGCGGGGTACAAGAGACCCAGTACTTC
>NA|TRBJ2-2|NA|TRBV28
CASRTAGDTGELFF
TGTGCCAGCAGAACCGCAGGGGACACCGGGGAGCTGTTTTTT
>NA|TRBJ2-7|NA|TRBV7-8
CASSAGGSTGFYPRFF
TGTGCCAGCAGCGCAGGCGGATCCACAGGGTTTTACCCTAGGTTCTTC
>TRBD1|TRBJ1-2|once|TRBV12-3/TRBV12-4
CASSLGTGIGYTF
TGTGCCAGCAGCCTCGGGACAGGAATTGGCTACACCTTC
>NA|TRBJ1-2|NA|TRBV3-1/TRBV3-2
CASSPANYGYTF
TGTGCCAGCAGCCCGGCTAACTATGGCTACACCTTC
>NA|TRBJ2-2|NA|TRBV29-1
CSVEGGGNTGELFF
TGCAGCGTTGAGGGAGGCGGGAATACCGGGGAGCTGTTTTTT
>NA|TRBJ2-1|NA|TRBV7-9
CASSREGGHYNEQFF
TGTGCCAGCAGCCGCGAGGGGGGGCACTACAATGAGCAGTTCTTC
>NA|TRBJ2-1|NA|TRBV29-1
CSVDKARGSGEQFF
TGCAGCGTTGATAAAGCTAGAGGTAGCGGTGAGCAGTTCTTC
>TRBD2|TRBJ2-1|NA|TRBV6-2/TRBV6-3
CASSYSVAGPYNEQFF
TGTGCCAGCAGTTACTCCGTAGCGGGACCCTACAATGAGCAGTTCTTC
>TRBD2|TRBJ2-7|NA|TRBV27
CAIGTSGSYEQYF
TGTGCCATAGGGACTAGCGGGTCCTACGAGCAGTACTTC
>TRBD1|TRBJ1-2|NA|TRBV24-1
CATSSGQGDNYGYTF
TGTGCCACCAGTTCGGGACAGGGAGATAACTATGGCTACACCTTC
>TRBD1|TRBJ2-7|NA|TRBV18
CASSPQGVGEQYF
TGTGCCAGCTCCCCGCAGGGGGTCGGAGAGCAGTACTTC
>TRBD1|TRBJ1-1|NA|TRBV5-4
CASSLVRTGNTEAFF
TGTGCCAGCAGCTTAGTTCGGACAGGGAACACTGAAGCTTTCTTT
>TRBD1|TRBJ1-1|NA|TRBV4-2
CASSHGTGAPTEAFF
TGTGCCAGCAGCCACGGAACAGGGGCGCCCACTGAAGCTTTCTTT
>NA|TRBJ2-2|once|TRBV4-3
CASSLDYYTGELFF
TGCGCCAGCAGCCTAGACTATTACACCGGGGAGCTGTTTTTT
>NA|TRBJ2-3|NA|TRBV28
CASSLSGSTDTQYF
TGTGCCAGCAGTCTAAGCGGGAGCACAGATACGCAGTATTTT
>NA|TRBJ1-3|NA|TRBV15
CATSRGQTSGNTIYF
TGTGCCACCAGCAGGGGGCAAACCTCTGGAAACACCATATATTTT
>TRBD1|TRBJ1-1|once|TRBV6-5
CASTDGQGSTEAFF
TGTGCCAGCACCGACGGACAGGGTTCAACTGAAGCTTTCTTT
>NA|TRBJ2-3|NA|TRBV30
CASPGDVRSTDTQYF
TGTGCCTCTCCGGGGGACGTTCGTAGCACAGATACGCAGTATTTT
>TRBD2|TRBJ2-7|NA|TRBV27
CASSVRLAGGYEQYF
TGTGCCAGCAGCGTCAGACTAGCGGGAGGCTACGAGCAGTACTTC
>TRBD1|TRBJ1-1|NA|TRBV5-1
CASSLGDRVATEAFF
TGCGCCAGCAGCTTGGGGGACAGGGTGGCCACTGAAGCTTTCTTT
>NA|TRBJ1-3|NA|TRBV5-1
CASSLGDNMYGNTIYF
TGCGCCAGCAGCTTGGGGGACAATATGTATGGAAACACCATATATTTT
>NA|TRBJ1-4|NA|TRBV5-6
CASSSVTDRGEKLFF
TGTGCCAGCAGCTCCGTGACGGACAGAGGTGAAAAACTGTTTTTT
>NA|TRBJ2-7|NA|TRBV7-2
CASSLMGVLYEQYF
TGTGCCAGCAGCTTAATGGGAGTACTTTACGAGCAGTACTTC
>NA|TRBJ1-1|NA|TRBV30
CAWSVQEGEAFF
TGTGCCTGGAGTGTACAGGAAGGTGAAGCTTTCTTT
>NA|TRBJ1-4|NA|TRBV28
CASSPRTTEKLFF
TGTGCCAGCAGTCCCCGGACAACCGAAAAACTGTTTTTT
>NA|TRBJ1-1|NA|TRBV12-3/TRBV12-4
CASSFGGTGTFF
TGTGCCAGCAGTTTTGGGGGCACAGGGACTTTCTTT
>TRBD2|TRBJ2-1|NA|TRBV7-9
CASSLGGLADRSSNEQFF
TGTGCCAGCAGCTTAGGGGGACTAGCGGACCGTTCGAGCAATGAGCAGTTCTTC
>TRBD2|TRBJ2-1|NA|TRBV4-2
CASSQAMTSGRWSSYNEQFF
TGTGCCAGCAGCCAAGCGATGACTAGCGGGAGGTGGAGCTCCTACAATGAGCAGTTCTTC
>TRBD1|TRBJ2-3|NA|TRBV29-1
CSVEWGQGIGDTQYF
TGCAGCGTTGAATGGGGACAGGGGATTGGAGATACGCAGTATTTT
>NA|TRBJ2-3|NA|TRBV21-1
CASSKVVSGRGTDTQYF
TGTGCCAGCAGCAAAGTCGTAAGCGGGAGGGGCACAGATACGCAGTATTTT
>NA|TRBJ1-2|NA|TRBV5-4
CASSWRDGNYGYTF
TGTGCCAGCAGCTGGAGGGACGGAAACTATGGCTACACCTTC
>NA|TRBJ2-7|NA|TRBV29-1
CSVGAGYEQYF
TGCAGCGTTGGCGCGGGGTACGAGCAGTACTTC
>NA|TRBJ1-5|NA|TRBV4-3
CASSQDSRRWIQPQHF
TGCGCCAGCAGCCAAGATTCACGGAGGTGGATCCAGCCCCAGCATTTT
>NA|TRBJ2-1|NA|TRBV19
CASSIVSADPYNEQFF
TGTGCCAGTAGTATAGTCAGCGCCGACCCCTACAATGAGCAGTTCTTC
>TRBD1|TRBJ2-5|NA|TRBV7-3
CASSFSGQGRETQYF
TGTGCCAGCAGCTTCTCGGGACAGGGGAGGGAGACCCAGTACTTC
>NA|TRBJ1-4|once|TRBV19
CASRRQATNEKLFF
TGTGCCAGTAGACGACAGGCAACTAATGAAAAACTGTTTTTT
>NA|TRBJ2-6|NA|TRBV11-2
CASSSNPGANVLTF
TGTGCCAGCAGCTCTAACCCGGGGGCCAACGTCCTGACTTTC
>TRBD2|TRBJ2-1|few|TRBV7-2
CASSSLGLAGELEQFF
TGTGCCAGCAGCTCCCTAGGACTAGCGGGAGAACTTGAGCAGTTCTTC
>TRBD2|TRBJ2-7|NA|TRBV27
CASSPRTSGRSSYEQYF
TGTGCCAGCAGTCCACGAACTAGCGGGAGGAGCTCCTACGAGCAGTACTTC
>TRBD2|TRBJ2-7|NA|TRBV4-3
CASSRGGTYEQYF
TGCGCCAGCAGCCGGGGGGGAACCTACGAGCAGTACTTC
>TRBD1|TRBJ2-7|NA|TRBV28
CASSSNAGTGRYEQYF
TGTGCCAGCAGTTCCAATGCCGGGACAGGGAGGTACGAGCAGTACTTC
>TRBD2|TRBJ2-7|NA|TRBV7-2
CASSLVRTSTEQYF
TGTGCCAGCAGCTTAGTTCGGACTAGTACCGAGCAGTACTTC